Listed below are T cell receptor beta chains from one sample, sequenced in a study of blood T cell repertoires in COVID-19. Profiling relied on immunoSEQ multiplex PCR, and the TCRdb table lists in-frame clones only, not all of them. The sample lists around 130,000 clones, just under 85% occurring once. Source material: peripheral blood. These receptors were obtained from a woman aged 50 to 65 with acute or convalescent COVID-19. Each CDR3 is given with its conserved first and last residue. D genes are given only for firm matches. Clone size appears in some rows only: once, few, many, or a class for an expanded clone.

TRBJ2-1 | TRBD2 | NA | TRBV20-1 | TGCAGTGCTAGTAAACTAGCGGGGATAGGGAATGAGCAGTTCTTC | CSASKLAGIGNEQFF
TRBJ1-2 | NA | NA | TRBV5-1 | TGCGCCAGCAGCTTGGCGGCGACAGAGTCCTATGGCTACACCTTC | CASSLAATESYGYTF
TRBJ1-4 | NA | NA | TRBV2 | TGTGCCAGCACCAGACAGACAACTAATGAAAAACTGTTTTTT | CASTRQTTNEKLFF
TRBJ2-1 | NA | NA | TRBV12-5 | TGTGCTAGTGGTTTCTTCCGGGACCGGGGGTTTGAGCAGTTCTTC | CASGFFRDRGFEQFF
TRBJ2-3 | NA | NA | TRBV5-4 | TGTGCCAGCAGCTTGGGCCAGGGGCGGGGGGATACGCAGTATTTT | CASSLGQGRGDTQYF
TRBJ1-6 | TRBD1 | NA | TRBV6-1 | TGTGCCAGCAGTGAAGTTTACCCAGGGGGCGCAAATAATTCACCCCTCCACTTT | CASSEVYPGGANNSPLHF
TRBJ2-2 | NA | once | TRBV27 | TGTGCCAGCAGTTCCGGGATAAATACCGGGGAGCTGTTTTTT | CASSSGINTGELFF
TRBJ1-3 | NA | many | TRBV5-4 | TGTGCCAGCAGCTTGGGGCAAGGAAACACCATATATTTT | CASSLGQGNTIYF
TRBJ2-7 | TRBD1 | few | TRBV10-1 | TGCGCCAGCAGTCCAAACAGGGGCGACGTCTCCTACGAGCAGTACTTC | CASSPNRGDVSYEQYF
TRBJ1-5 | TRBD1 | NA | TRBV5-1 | TGCGCCAGCGGAGACAGGGATGATGGGGGCAATCAGCCCCAGCATTTT | CASGDRDDGGNQPQHF
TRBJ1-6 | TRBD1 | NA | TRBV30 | TGTGCCTGGAGCCCGACAGGGCGGGAAGGGGGTTCACCCCTCCACTTT | CAWSPTGREGGSPLHF
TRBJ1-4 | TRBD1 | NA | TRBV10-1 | TGCGCCAGCAGTCCGGACAGGGGGCTGAGGCTGGAAAAACTGTTTTTT | CASSPDRGLRLEKLFF
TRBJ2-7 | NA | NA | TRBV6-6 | TGTGCCACCTGGGAGAGGGAGCAGTACTTC | CATWEREQYF
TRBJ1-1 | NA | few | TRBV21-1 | TGTGCCACCCCAGGGGGCCGGAACACTGAAGCTTTCTTT | CATPGGRNTEAFF
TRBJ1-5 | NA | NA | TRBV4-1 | TGCGCCAGCAGCCAAGTGTCCTCAGGAGGGCGGCCTATGTTGAGCAATCAGCCCCAGCATTTT | CASSQVSSGGRPMLSNQPQHF
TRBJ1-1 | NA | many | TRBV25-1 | TGTGCCAGCAGTTCACAGGGAGACACTGAAGCTTTCTTT | CASSSQGDTEAFF
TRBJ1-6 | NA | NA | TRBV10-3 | TGTGCCATCACCAGCAACAGGGCTAATAATTCACCCCTCCACTTT | CAITSNRANNSPLHF
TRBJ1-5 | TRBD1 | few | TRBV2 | TGTGCCAGCGGGAGACAGGGCAGACTTCAGCCCCAGCATTTT | CASGRQGRLQPQHF
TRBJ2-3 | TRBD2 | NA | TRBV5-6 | TGTGCCAGCAGCCTAGCGGGGGGCCTCACAGATACGCAGTATTTT | CASSLAGGLTDTQYF
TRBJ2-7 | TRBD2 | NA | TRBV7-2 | TGTGCCAGCAGCCCCGGTGGTAGCGGGGGGTGGGGTGAGCAGTACTTC | CASSPGGSGGWGEQYF
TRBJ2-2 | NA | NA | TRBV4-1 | TGCGCCAGCAGCCAACGACATGGAGGAACCGGGGAGCTGTTTTTT | CASSQRHGGTGELFF
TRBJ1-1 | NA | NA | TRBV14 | TGTGCCAGCAGCCAAGAAAGTAGGCGGAGAGACACTGAAGCTTTCTTT | CASSQESRRRDTEAFF
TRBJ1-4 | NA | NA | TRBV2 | TGTGCCAGCAGACCCGGTGGGCTAACTAATGAAAAACTGTTTTTT | CASRPGGLTNEKLFF
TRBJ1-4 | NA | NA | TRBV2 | TGTGCCAGCAGTATGACAGAATCTAAGGGTGAAAAACTGTTTTTT | CASSMTESKGEKLFF
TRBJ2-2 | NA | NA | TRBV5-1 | TGCGCCAGCACAATCCAGGGGACCGGGGAGCTGTTTTTT | CASTIQGTGELFF
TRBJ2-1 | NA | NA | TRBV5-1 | TGCGCCAGCAGTACGGGAAAAACAGGGCTATCTTACAATGAGCAGTTCTTC | CASSTGKTGLSYNEQFF
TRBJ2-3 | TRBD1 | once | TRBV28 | TGTGCCAGCAGTTCCACAGGGGGCTCGGGCACAGATACGCAGTATTTT | CASSSTGGSGTDTQYF
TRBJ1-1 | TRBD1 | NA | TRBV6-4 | TGTGCCAGCAGGATACAGGGGGCCGCCACTGAAGCTTTCTTT | CASRIQGAATEAFF
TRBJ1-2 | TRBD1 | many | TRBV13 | TGTGCCAGCAGCTACCTAGGACAGGGGTACTATGGCTACACCTTC | CASSYLGQGYYGYTF
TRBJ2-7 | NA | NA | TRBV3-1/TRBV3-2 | TGTGCCAGCAGCCGACGGACAAAGCTCGAGCAGTACTTC | CASSRRTKLEQYF
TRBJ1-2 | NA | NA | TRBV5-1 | TGCGCCAGCAGCTTGGACCCGGGGGACTATGGCTACACCTTC | CASSLDPGDYGYTF
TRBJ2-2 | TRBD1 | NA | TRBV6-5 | TGTGCCAGTCGACAGGGAAAGGACGGGGAGCTGTTTTTT | CASRQGKDGELFF
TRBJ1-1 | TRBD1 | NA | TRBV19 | TGTGCCAGTAGTGAGCCGGGACAGGGGGCCGGGTGGGCTTTCTTT | CASSEPGQGAGWAFF
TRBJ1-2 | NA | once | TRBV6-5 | TGTGCCAGCACTGGGACATCAGGACGGGGTGGCTACACCTTC | CASTGTSGRGGYTF
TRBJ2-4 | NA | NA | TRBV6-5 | TGTGCCAGCAGTCAACAACAGGCGAACATTCAGTACTTC | CASSQQQANIQYF
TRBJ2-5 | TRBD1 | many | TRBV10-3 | TGTGCCATCAGTGCTATGACAGGGATGGGAGAGACCCAGTACTTC | CAISAMTGMGETQYF
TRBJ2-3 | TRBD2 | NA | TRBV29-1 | TGCAGCGTTGGTTCCCCCCGACTAGCGGGGGGCGGAGATACGCAGTATTTT | CSVGSPRLAGGGDTQYF
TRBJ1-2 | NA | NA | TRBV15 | TGTGCCACCAGCACAGGGAAGAACTATGGCTACACCTTC | CATSTGKNYGYTF
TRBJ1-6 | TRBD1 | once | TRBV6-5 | TGTGCCAGCAGTATGGGACAGGGGGCTTCACCCCTCCACTTT | CASSMGQGASPLHF
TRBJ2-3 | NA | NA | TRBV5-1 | TGCGCCAGCAGCGGGGGACAACGCACAGATACGCAGTATTTT | CASSGGQRTDTQYF
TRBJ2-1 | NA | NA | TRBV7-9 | TGTGCCAGCAGCTTACTACCGAGCTCCTACAATGAGCAGTTCTTC | CASSLLPSSYNEQFF
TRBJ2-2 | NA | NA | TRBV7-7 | TGTGCCAGCAGCTCAGGGGCCGGGGAGCTGTTTTTT | CASSSGAGELFF
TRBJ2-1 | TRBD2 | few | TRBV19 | TGTGCCAGTAGTATAGGTAGCGGGGGTGGCAATGAGCAGTTCTTC | CASSIGSGGGNEQFF
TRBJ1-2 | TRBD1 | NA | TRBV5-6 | TGTGCCACCAAACAGGGGGAGTATGGCTACACCTTC | CATKQGEYGYTF
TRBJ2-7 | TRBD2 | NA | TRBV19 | TGTGCCAGTAGTCCTACCTGGACTAGCGGGGGGTACGAGCAGTACTTC | CASSPTWTSGGYEQYF
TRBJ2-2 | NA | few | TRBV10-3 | TGTGCCATCAGTGAGACAAAGCCGGGCCAAGGGGCCGGGGAGCTGTTTTTT | CAISETKPGQGAGELFF
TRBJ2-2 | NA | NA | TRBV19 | TGTGCCAGCCAGTACGGCAGGGACACCGGGGAGCTGTTTTTT | CASQYGRDTGELFF
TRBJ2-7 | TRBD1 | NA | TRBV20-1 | TGCAGTGCTAGTGATGACAGGGGGAGCTCCTACGAGCAGTACTTC | CSASDDRGSSYEQYF
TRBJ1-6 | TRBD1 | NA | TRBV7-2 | TGTGCCAGCAGCTTAAGGACAGGTGATAATTCACCCCTCCACTTT | CASSLRTGDNSPLHF
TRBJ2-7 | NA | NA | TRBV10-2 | TGCGCCACCTCGTACAGCCAGGGCAGCTACGAGCAGTACTTC | CATSYSQGSYEQYF
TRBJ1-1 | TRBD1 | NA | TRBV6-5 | TGTGCCAGCAGGGACAGGCGTAACACTGAAGCTTTCTTT | CASRDRRNTEAFF
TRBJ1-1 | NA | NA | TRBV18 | TGTGCCAGCTCACCCGGGTACTCCCTCGGTCGGGCTTTCTTT | CASSPGYSLGRAFF
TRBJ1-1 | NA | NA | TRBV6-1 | TGTGCCAGCAGTGAACAAACAGGGAACACTGAAGCTTTCTTT | CASSEQTGNTEAFF
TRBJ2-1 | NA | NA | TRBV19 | TGTGCCAGTAGTATAGAGGCAACCAATGAGCAGTTCTTC | CASSIEATNEQFF
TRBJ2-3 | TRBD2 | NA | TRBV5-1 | TGCGCCAGCAGCGCCTCCTCGGGACTAGCCGTAGGTACGCAGTATTTT | CASSASSGLAVGTQYF